Presented here are 9 T cell receptor beta chains from one specimen sequenced in a study of blood T cells in healthy people across ages. Using a J-beta primer mix together with a sample-barcoded 5' primer, a second PCR was run for roughly 6 to 11 cycles. TCRdb re-called the 5' RACE reads through MiXCR, storing one row per CDR3 protein. This table holds 1.5 million to 1.8 million distinct CDR3 sequences, roughly 43% found once. Sequencing input: blood. The receptors come from a young woman in good health.

This clonotype came up a few times. V and J are TRBV4-3 and TRBJ2-1, with TRBD1 matching 8 bases. This CDR3 contains 16 residues. V was pared by 11 bases and J by 0 bases, with 12 bases of the junction left unmatched. Germline V lookup: CDR1 LGHNA, CDR2 YSLEER. The CDR3 spells CACYSPGTGSYNEQFF. CDR3 nucleotide sequence: TGCGCCTGCTATTCTCCCGGGACAGGCTCCTACAATGAGCAGTTCTTC.

This clonotype was recorded many times. This chain uses TRBV9 with TRBJ2-7; TRBD1 aligns across 8 bases. Trimming took 5 bases from V and 2 from J; bases not matched to a gene: 6. The CDR3 has 14 amino acids. Germline lookup yields CDR1 SGDLS and CDR2 YYNGEE. Here the CDR3 reads CASSPGGSTYEQYF. DNA of the CDR3: TGTGCCAGCAGTCCAGGGGGCAGTACCTACGAGCAGTACTTC.

The J gene is TRBJ2-5, the V gene TRBV20-1; D is possibly TRBD2 (7 bases). Trimming took 2 bases from V and 4 from J, leaving 11 bases between them. This CDR3 has 13 residues. Per germline, CDR1 DFQATT and CDR2 SNEGSKA (reference sequence). CDR3 loop: CSARPAGAETQYF. DNA for the CDR3: TGCAGTGCTAGACCCGCGGGGGCAGAGACCCAGTACTTC.

About this clonotype itself: Relative to the germline gene, one junction end is altered; a read error may explain this. The CDR3 reads CSARTSGRFYKEQFF. The CDR3 coding sequence is TGCAGTGCTAGGACGAGCGGGAGATTCTACAAGGAGCAGTTCTTC. V gene TRBV20-1 combines with J gene TRBJ2-1; the match to TRBD2 covers 8 bases. The CDR3 consists of 15 residues. The germline V gene has CDR1 DFQATT and CDR2 SNEGSKA (reference sequence).

V gene TRBV20-1 combines with J gene TRBJ2-7; 9 bases line up with TRBD1. CDR1 and CDR2 from the germline V gene are DFQATT and SNEGSKA (reference sequence). The CDR3 runs 17 residues. V was pared by 1 base and J by 1 base, with 11 bases of the junction left unmatched. CDR3 region: CSARGRSGTGMSYEQYF. The CDR3 coding sequence is TGCAGTGCTAGAGGAAGGTCCGGGACAGGGATGTCCTACGAGCAGTACTTC.

The sample holds a few counts of this clonotype. This chain joins TRBV4-3 and TRBJ1-2; D not resolved. V was clipped by 4 bases and J by 0 bases, with 15 bases between them. This CDR3 region has 16 residues. Germline V gives CDR1 LGHNA, CDR2 YSLEER. For the CDR3, the DNA is TGCGCCAGCAGCCCCCAGGTCCCGGTCGCTAACTATGGCTACACCTTC. Translated: CASSPQVPVANYGYTF.

Only a few counts were recorded for this clonotype. The genes are TRBV4-3 and TRBJ2-1; the D is unclear. Trimming left V 4 bases short and J 0 bases short, with 16 bases between. This CDR3 is 17 amino acids long. In germline, CDR1 is LGHNA, CDR2 YSLEER. The CDR3: CASSLSPVAYSYNEQFF. The CDR3 coding sequence is TGCGCCAGCAGCCTGTCACCAGTCGCGTACTCCTACAATGAGCAGTTCTTC.

A note on this clonotype: This may be a read error, as it is one base from a much larger clone. The chain combines TRBV5-1 with TRBJ2-7, with D tentatively TRBD1 or TRBD2 (5 bases each). The CDR3 extends over 13 amino acids. Germline CDR1 SGHRS, CDR2 YFSETQ. Trimming left V 0 bases short and J 10 bases short, with 14 bases between. The CDR3 protein is CASSLGDGSEQYF. The DNA for the CDR3 is TGCGCCAGCAGCTTGGGGGACGGGTCTGAACAGTACTTC.

V and J are TRBV9 and TRBJ2-3, with D perhaps TRBD1 or TRBD2 (5 bases each). The CDR3 contains 16 residues. Per germline, CDR1 SGDLS and CDR2 YYNGEE. V lost 2 bases and J lost 0, with 13 bases in between. This chain's CDR3 is CASSVGTPSSTDTQYF. The CDR3 region has the DNA TGTGCCAGCAGCGTCGGGACGCCTTCTAGCACAGATACGCAGTATTTT. Complete variable domain (other parts from reference TRBV9 and TRBJ2-3): DSGVTQTPKHLITATGQRVTLRCSPRSGDLSVYWYQQSLDQGLQFLIQYYNGEERAKGNILERFSAQQFPDLHSELNLSSLELGDSALYFCASSVGTPSSTDTQYFGPGTRLTVL.